This TCR beta chain was documented in a study of cytotoxic CD8 clonotypes in ibrutinib-treated CLL. Study-level background: Over 10 relapsed/refractory, some 16 treatment-naive; around 18 IGHV unmutated. Findings of the study overall: Sustained-remission patients were sampled at different times than progressing patients were.

The CDR3 is 16 residues long. V gave up 1 base and J gave up 2 bases, with 14 bases separating them. The germline gives CDR1 MGHRA, CDR2 YSYEKL. Turning to this clone: The antigen remains undetermined.

Repertoires were generated with immunoSEQ multiplex PCR, while TCRdb's copy carries only in-frame clones and drops some. The sample contains some 160,000 clones, more than 75% of which appear only once. The chain employs TRBV4-1 and TRBJ2-5; D remains ambiguous. Sequences were derived from PBMCs, sampled after 12 months of ibrutinib treatment. The receptor's source is a human donor with chronic lymphocytic leukemia. The CDR3 bases are TGCGCCAGCAGCCAAGGCATTAGGGTGGGACAAGAGACCCAGTACTTC. Protein: CASSQGIRVGQETQYF.